This entry describes one T cell receptor (beta chain). Other DNA sequences in the sample encode the same CDR3. The V gene's germline CDR1 is SEHNR and CDR2 FQNEAQ (reference sequence). This CDR3 has 13 amino acids. V was clipped by 4 bases and J by 1 base, with 7 bases between them. The sample is drawn from a study of blood T cell repertoires in COVID-19. Study information: The study drew acute and convalescent COVID-19 samples from the United States, Italy and Spain.

The repertoire was sequenced with immunoSEQ multiplex PCR; TCRdb's copy has only in-frame clones and lacks some. The sample shows under 200,000 clones, around nine tenths of them seen only once. Seattle patient enrollment occurred during active infection, with longitudinal follow-up thereafter. The sequenced sample was peripheral blood. J is TRBJ1-1 and V is TRBV7-9; perhaps TRBD1 as D (6 bases). This TCR was sampled from a man in his sixties with COVID-19, enrolled during active disease. In DNA form, the CDR3 reads TGTGCCAGCAGCTCACAGGGGAACACTGAAGCTTTCTTT. Protein sequence: CASSSQGNTEAFF.